The T cell receptor (beta chain) under discussion was sequenced for a study of T cells in Graves' hyperthyroidism and ophthalmopathy. Hyperthyroidism had been newly diagnosed in patients aged 18 to 65, and its duration was under 2 months. Uncontrolled infection, other autoimmune disease, pregnancy and lactation each barred patients from inclusion. Thyroid ultrasound, orbital computed tomography, clinical symptoms, and serum thyroxine and TRAb underpinned diagnoses. Looked up from germline, CDR1 is SEHNR and CDR2 is FQNEAQ (reference sequence). V shed 1 base, J shed 0 bases, and the junction held 3 bases outside the gene matches. The CDR3 spans 16 residues. Amplification yielded TCR beta CDR3 regions, with RNA transcripts as the source. When the TCR CDR3 underwent first-round RT-PCR, the HTBI primer set was used. MiXCR, run by TCRdb on the multiplex PCR reads, gives a single entry per CDR3 protein. The sample shows 600,000 to 800,000 distinct CDR3 sequences, 30% to 40% of them seen only once.

What was sequenced was blood. The clonotype originates from a woman in her 40s with Graves' hyperthyroidism. This chain joins TRBV7-9 and TRBJ2-3, with 8 nucleotides matching TRBD2. The CDR3: CASSLVAGGSTDTQYF. DNA of the CDR3: TGTGCCAGCAGCTTAGTTGCGGGGGGTAGCACAGATACGCAGTATTTT.